This TCR beta chain was obtained from a study of shared clonotypes between healthy human individuals. Researchers divided each subset's genomic DNA evenly across several immunoSEQ plates. The input for sorted-subset replicate PCRs was 200 ng DNA, some 30,000 T cell genomes. Profiling relied on immunoSEQ multiplex PCR, and the TCRdb table lists in-frame clones only, not all of them. The table shows under 1,900,000 clones, with just under 99% occurring only once. CDR1 is GTSNPN, CDR2 SVGIG, per germline (reference sequence). This CDR3 has 11 amino acids. The chain employs TRBV30 and TRBJ1-1, with D unclear. Sequenced input: naive CD4+ T cells sorted from blood. As to subset: CD45RA+ positively selected. The source of this sequence is a man aged 30 to 39 in good health. This chain's CDR3 is CAPNSGTEAFF. CDR3 nucleotide sequence: TGTGCGCCCAATTCGGGGACTGAAGCTTTCTTT.